The sequence of this T cell receptor (beta chain) was determined in a study of blood T cell repertoires in COVID-19. Looking at the study overall: COVID-19 samples, acute and convalescent, were from the United States, Italy and Spain. T cells, B-cell-depleted T cells, or PBMCs provided the cDNA or gDNA that served as material.

The table came from immunoSEQ multiplex PCR; TCRdb's copy has only in-frame clones and leaves some out. The sample shows 200,000 to 300,000 clones, around 85% of them seen only once. The CDR3 length is 14 residues. The germline V gene has CDR1 KGHSH and CDR2 LQKENI. The junction had 2 bases not matched to a gene; V was cut back by 5 bases and J by 6 bases. The source of this sequence is a woman in her twenties or thirties who had recovered from COVID-19. The J gene is TRBJ1-4, the V gene TRBV18; TRBD1 matches 11 bases. The sequenced sample was peripheral blood. In DNA form, the CDR3 reads TGTGCCAGCTCAAAGGACAGGGGGCATGAAAAACTGTTTTTT. This encodes CASSKDRGHEKLFF.